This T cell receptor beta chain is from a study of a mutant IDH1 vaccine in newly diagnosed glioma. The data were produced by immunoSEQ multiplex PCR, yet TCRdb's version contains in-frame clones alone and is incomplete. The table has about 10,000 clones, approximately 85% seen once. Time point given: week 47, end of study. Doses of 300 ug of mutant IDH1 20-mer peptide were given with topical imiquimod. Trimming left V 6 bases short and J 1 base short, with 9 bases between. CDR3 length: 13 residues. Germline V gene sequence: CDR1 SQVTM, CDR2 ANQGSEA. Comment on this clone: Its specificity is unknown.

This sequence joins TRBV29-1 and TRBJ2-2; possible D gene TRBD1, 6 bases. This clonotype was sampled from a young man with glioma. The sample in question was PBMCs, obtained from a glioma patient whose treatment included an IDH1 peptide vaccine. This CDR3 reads CSVQQGNTGELFF. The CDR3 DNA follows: TGCAGCGTCCAACAGGGGAACACCGGGGAGCTGTTTTTT.